The text below deals with one TCR beta chain. This entry comes from a study of shared clonotypes between healthy human individuals. Profiled with immunoSEQ multiplex PCR; TCRdb holds only in-frame clones, not every one. The data contain 1,500,000 or so clones, 98% of them seen just once; the ten biggest clones take up 0.36%. V trimming: 4 bases; J trimming: 4 bases; junction bases outside the gene matches: 8. The length of the CDR3 is 15 residues. Germline CDR1 MNHEY, CDR2 SVGAGI. The genes are TRBV6-5 and TRBJ2-7; 9 positions match TRBD1. Sequencing used naive CD4+ T cells sorted from blood. This sample's subset: CD45RA+ positively selected. This receptor was identified in a man younger than 45 in good health. DNA for the CDR3: TGTGCCAGCAGTTGGTCGGGACAGGGTTTTTACGAGCAGTACTTC. It specifies CASSWSGQGFYEQYF.